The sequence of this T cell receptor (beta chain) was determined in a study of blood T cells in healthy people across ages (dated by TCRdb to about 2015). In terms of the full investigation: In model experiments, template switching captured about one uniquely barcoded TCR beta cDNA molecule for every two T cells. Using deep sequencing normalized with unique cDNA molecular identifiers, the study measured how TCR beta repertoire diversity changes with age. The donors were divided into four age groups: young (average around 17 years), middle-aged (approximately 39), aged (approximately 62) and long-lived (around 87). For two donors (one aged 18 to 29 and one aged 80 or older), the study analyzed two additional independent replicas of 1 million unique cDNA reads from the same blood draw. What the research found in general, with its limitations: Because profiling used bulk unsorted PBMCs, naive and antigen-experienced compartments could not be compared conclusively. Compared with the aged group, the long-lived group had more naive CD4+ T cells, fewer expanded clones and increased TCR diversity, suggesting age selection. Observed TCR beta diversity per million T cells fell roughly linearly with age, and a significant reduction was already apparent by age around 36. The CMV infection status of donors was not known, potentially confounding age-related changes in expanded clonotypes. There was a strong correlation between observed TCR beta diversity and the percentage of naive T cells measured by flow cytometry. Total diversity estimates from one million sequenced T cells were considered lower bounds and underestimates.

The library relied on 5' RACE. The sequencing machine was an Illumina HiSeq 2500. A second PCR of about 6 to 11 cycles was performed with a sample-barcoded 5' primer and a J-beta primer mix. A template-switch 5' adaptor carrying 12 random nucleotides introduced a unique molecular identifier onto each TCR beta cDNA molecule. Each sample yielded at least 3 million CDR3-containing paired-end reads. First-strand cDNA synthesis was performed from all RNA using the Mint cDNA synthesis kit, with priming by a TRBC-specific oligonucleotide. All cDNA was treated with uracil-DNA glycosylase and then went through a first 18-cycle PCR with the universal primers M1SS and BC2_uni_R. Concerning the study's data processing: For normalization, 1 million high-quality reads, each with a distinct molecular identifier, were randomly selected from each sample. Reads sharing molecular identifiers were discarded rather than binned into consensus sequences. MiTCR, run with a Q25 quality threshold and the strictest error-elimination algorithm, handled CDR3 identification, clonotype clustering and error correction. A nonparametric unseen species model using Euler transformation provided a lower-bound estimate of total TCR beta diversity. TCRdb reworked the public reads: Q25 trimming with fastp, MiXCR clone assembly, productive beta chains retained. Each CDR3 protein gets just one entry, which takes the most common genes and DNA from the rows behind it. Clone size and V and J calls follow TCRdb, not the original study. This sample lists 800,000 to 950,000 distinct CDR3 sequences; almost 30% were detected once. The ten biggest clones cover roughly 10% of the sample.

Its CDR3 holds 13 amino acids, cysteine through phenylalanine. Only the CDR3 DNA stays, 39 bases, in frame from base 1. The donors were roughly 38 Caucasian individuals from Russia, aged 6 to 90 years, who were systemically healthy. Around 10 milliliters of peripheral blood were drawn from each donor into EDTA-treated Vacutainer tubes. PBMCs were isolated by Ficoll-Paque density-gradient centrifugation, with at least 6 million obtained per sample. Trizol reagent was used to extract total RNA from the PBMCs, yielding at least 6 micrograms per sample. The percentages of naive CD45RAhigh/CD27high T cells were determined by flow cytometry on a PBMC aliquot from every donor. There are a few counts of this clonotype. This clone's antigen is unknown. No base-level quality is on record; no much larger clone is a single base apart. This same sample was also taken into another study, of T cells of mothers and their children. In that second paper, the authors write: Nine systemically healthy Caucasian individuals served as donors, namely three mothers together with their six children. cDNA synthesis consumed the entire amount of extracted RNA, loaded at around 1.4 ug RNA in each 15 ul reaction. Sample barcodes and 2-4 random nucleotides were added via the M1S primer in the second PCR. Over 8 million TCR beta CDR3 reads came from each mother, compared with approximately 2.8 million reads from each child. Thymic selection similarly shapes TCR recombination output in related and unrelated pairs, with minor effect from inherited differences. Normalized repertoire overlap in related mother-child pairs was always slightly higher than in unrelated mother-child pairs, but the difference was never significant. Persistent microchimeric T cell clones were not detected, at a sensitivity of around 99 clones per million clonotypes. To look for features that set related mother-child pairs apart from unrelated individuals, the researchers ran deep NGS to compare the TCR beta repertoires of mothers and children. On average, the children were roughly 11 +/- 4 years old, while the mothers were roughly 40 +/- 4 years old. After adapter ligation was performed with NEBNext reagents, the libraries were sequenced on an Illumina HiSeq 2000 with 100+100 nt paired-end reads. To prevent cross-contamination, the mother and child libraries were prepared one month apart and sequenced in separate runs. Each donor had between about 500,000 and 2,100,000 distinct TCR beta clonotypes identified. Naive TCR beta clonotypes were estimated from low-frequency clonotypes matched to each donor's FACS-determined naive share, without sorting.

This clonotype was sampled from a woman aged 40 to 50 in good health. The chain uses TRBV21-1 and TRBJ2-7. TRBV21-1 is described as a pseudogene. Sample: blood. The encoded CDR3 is CASSKEAYYEQYF. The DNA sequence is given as TGTGCCAGCAGCAAAGAGGCGTACTACGAGCAGTACTTC.